These 16 T cell receptor beta chains originate from one sample sequenced in a study of control samples from healthy donors and cancer patients (dated by TCRdb to 2020 to 2022). Library preparation was by the immunoSEQ multiplex PCR assay. The table comes from immuneACCESS by way of TCRdb, which keeps in-frame sequences with V and J called. Part of the clones is missing from these tables; in studies checked, under half for an unresolved V gene and the rest for unknown reasons. The sample profile shows just over 150,000 clones; roughly 89% of them were found once. The leading ten clones occupy around 12% of the sample. Sample: blood. The origin of the receptors is a man younger than 45 in good health.

CDR3 sequence: CASSPTWTGRETSDPSSYNEQFF. The CDR3 nucleotides are TGTGCCAGCAGCCCGACCTGGACAGGGAGGGAGACTAGCGATCCCAGCTCCTACAATGAGCAGTTCTTC. The chain links TRBV6-2 or TRBV6-3 to TRBJ2-1; D may match TRBD1 or TRBD2 (8 bases each). Between the trimmed V and J ends, which lost 6 bases and 0 bases, there was a span of 36 bases. The germline V gene has CDR1 MNHEY and CDR2 SVGEGT. The CDR3 is 23 amino acids.

The chain links TRBV3-1 (or the pseudogene TRBV3-2) to TRBJ2-3, with D unclear. Germline CDR1 is LGHDT and CDR2 is YNNKEL (reference sequence). The CDR3 has 16 amino acids. Deletions cut 3 bases from V and 4 bases from J, with 17 bases between. The CDR3 sequence is CASSHIDFPLADTQYF. The CDR3 nucleotides are TGTGCCAGCAGCCACATTGACTTCCCCTTGGCAGATACGCAGTATTTT.

The genes are TRBV12-3 or TRBV12-4 and TRBJ1-2; possible D gene TRBD1, 6 bases. The germline V and J ends were trimmed by 4 bases and 6 bases, with 12 bases remaining between them. CDR3 length: 13 residues. The CDR3 DNA is TGTGCCAGCAGTTCCTACAGGGCGGATGGCTACACCTTC. Translating gives CASSSYRADGYTF.

This chain joins TRBV4-1 and TRBJ2-2; D might be TRBD1 (6 bases). The CDR3 runs to 16 residues. V was clipped by 5 bases and J by 6 bases, with 19 bases between them. CDR1 is MGHRA and CDR2 is YSYEKL in the germline V gene. The CDR3 loop is CASSENPGQISGELFF. CDR3 nucleotides: TGCGCCAGCAGCGAAAACCCGGGACAAATATCCGGGGAGCTGTTTTTT.

The chain links TRBV9 to TRBJ1-2; 7 bases map to TRBD1. The J segment lost 3 bases and the V segment lost 4 bases, leaving 9 bases of the junction unmatched. The CDR3 spans 15 residues. Germline V CDR1 and CDR2: SGDLS, YYNGEE. The CDR3 DNA reads as TGTGCCAGCAGCCCAGGGGGGGGCGCAGACTATGGCTACACCTTC. This encodes CASSPGGGADYGYTF. The full variable domain, completed using reference TRBV9 and TRBJ1-2, is DSGVTQTPKHLITATGQRVTLRCSPRSGDLSVYWYQQSLDQGLQFLIQYYNGEERAKGNILERFSAQQFPDLHSELNLSSLELGDSALYFCASSPGGGADYGYTFGSGTRLTVV.

The rearrangement uses TRBV7-9 and TRBJ1-2; no firm D call. The V end was cut by 1 base, the J end by 5 bases, with 5 bases between. Germline loops: CDR1 SEHNR, CDR2 FQNEAQ (reference sequence). The CDR3 has 12 residues. CDR3 nucleotides: TGTGCCAGCAGCTTAGTAGGGTATGGCTACACCTTC. It translates to CASSLVGYGYTF.

The chain carries TRBV15 and TRBJ2-5, with 8 positions matching TRBD2. This CDR3 comprises 16 residues. The V gene end was trimmed by 0 bases and the J gene end by 4 bases; junction bases not matched to a gene: 7. Germline V gives CDR1 LNHNV, CDR2 YYDKDF (reference sequence). The chain's CDR3 is CATSRDGGRGGETQYF. DNA of the CDR3: TGTGCCACCAGCAGAGATGGTGGCCGGGGGGGAGAGACCCAGTACTTC.

The genes are TRBV7-8 and TRBJ2-7, with D perhaps matching TRBD1 (5 bases). The germline V gene has CDR1 SGHVS and CDR2 FQNEAQ. The CDR3 runs to 16 residues. V lost 7 bases, J lost 3 bases, and 22 bases lay in between. The CDR3 DNA sequence: TGTGCCAGCATCCCGACAAGGGGTGCCCCAGTCTACGAGCAGTACTTC. This encodes CASIPTRGAPVYEQYF.

The chain combines TRBV25-1 with TRBJ2-7; perhaps D is TRBD1 or TRBD2 (6 bases each). Trimming left V 8 bases short and J 6 bases short, with 11 bases between. CDR1 is MGHDK, CDR2 SYGVNS, per germline. There are 11 residues in the CDR3. The CDR3 loop is CASRRGLEQYF. CDR3 nucleotide sequence: TGTGCCAGCCGTCGGGGGCTCGAGCAGTACTTC.

A note on this clone: Additional DNA sequences in this sample encode the identical CDR3. The chain is built from TRBV20-1 and TRBJ1-2; D is unresolved. This CDR3 contains 11 residues. V was shortened by 3 bases and J by 2 bases, with 4 bases between the two germline ends. In germline, CDR1 is DFQATT, CDR2 SNEGSKA (reference sequence). The CDR3 DNA follows: TGCAGTGCTAGTCAGAACTATGGCTACACCTTC. Its translation: CSASQNYGYTF.

V and J are TRBV5-1 and TRBJ2-7; the D gene is possibly TRBD2 (6 bases). CDR1 is SGHRS and CDR2 is YFSETQ in the germline V gene. The V gene lost 0 bases and the J gene lost 0 bases, with 13 bases spanning the gap. The CDR3 length is 16 residues. The DNA for the CDR3 is TGCGCCAGCAGCTTGGCGAGGGCGGGGAGCTCCTACGAGCAGTACTTC. It translates to CASSLARAGSSYEQYF.

This chain uses TRBV7-2 with TRBJ1-3, with D unclear. Trimming removed 4 bases at V and 3 bases at J, with 10 bases between. The CDR3 is made up of 14 amino acids. Germline loops: CDR1 SGHTA, CDR2 FQGNSA. In DNA, the CDR3 is TGTGCCAGCAGCTACCTGAGGGATGGAAACACCATATATTTT. This sequence encodes CASSYLRDGNTIYF.

The chain has TRBV20-1 and TRBJ2-1; D not resolved. Germline assignment: CDR1 DFQATT and CDR2 SNEGSKA (reference sequence). Deletions cut 3 bases from V and 5 bases from J, with 2 bases between. The CDR3 runs 10 residues. The DNA of the CDR3 is TGCAGTGCTAGGAACAATGAGCAGTTCTTC. Its protein product is CSARNNEQFF.

The J gene is TRBJ1-2, the V gene TRBV6-1, with D perhaps matching TRBD1 (5 bases). This CDR3 has 13 amino acids. Germline V gene data show CDR1 as MNHNS and CDR2 as SASEGT. The V end was cut by 2 bases, the J end by 8 bases, with 12 bases between. CDR3 residues: CASSETGIDGYTF. CDR3 bases: TGTGCCAGCAGTGAAACAGGAATCGACGGCTACACCTTC.

The chain recombines TRBV19 with TRBJ2-6, with 8 bases identical to TRBD1. From germline, CDR1 is LNHDA and CDR2 SQIVND (reference sequence). V shed 9 bases, J shed 2 bases, and the junction held 6 bases outside the gene matches. CDR3 length equals 15 residues. The CDR3 region is CASRTGRTGANVLTF. DNA of the CDR3: TGTGCCAGCCGGACAGGGAGAACTGGGGCCAACGTCCTGACTTTC.

CDR3 nucleotides: TGCAGCGGTACAGTGAATGAAAAACTGTTTTTT. Residues: CSGTVNEKLFF. The V gene is TRBV29-1, the J gene TRBJ1-4; D gene ambiguous. The length of the CDR3 is 11 residues. V lost 7 bases to trimming and J lost 5 bases, with 8 bases between them. CDR1 is SQVTM, CDR2 ANQGSEA, per germline.